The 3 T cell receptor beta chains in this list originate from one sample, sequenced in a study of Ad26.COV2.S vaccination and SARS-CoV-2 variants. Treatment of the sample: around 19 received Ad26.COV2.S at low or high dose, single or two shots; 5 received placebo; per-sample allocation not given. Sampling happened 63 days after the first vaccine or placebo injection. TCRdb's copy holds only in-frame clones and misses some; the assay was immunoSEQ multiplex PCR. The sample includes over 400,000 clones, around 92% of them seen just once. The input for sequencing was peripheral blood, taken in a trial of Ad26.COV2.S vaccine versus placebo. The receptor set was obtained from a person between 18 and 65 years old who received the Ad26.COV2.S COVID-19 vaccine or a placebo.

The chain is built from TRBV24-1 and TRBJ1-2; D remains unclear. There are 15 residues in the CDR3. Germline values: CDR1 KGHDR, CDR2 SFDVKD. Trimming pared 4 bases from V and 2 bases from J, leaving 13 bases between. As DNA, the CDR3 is TGTGCCACCAGTGAGGGCCCCACAAACAACTATGGCTACACCTTC. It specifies CATSEGPTNNYGYTF.

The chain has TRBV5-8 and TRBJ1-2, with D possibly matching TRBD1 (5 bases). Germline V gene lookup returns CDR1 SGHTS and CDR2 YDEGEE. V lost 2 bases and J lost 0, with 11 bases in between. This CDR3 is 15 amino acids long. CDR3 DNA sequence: TGTGCCAGCAGCTTATTTCAGGGATCTAACTATGGCTACACCTTC. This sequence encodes CASSLFQGSNYGYTF.

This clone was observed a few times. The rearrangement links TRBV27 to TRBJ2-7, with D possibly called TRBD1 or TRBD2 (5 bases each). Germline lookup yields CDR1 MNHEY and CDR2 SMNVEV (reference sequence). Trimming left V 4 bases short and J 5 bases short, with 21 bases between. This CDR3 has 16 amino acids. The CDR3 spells CASSYRGHDPLDEQYF. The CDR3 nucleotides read TGTGCCAGCAGTTATCGGGGCCACGATCCCCTTGACGAGCAGTACTTC.